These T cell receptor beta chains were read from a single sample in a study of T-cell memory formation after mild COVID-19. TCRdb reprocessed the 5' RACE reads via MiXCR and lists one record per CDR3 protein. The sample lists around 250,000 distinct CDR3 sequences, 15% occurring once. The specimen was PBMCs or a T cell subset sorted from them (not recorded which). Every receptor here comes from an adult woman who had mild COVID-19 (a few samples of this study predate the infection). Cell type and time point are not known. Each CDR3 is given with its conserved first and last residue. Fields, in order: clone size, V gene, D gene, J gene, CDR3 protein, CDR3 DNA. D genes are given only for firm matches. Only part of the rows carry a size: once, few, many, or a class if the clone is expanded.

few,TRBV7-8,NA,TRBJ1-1,CASSLAPGSPEAFF,TGTGCCAGCAGCTTAGCGCCGGGGTCGCCTGAAGCTTTCTTT
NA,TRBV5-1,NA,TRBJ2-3,CASQTGDTQYF,TGCGCCAGTCAGACGGGAGATACGCAGTATTTT
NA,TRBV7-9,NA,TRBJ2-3,CASSSNWAPTQYF,TGTGCCAGCAGCTCGAACTGGGCCCCTACGCAGTATTTT
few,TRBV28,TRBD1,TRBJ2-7,CASSTTGDGYEQYF,TGTGCCAGCAGTACGACAGGGGACGGGTACGAGCAGTACTTC
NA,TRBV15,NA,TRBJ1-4,CATSRDTANNEKLFF,TGTGCCACCAGCAGAGATACAGCAAATAATGAAAAACTGTTTTTT
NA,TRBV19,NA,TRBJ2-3,CASRRDGITDTQYF,TGTGCCAGTAGAAGGGACGGAATCACAGATACGCAGTATTTT
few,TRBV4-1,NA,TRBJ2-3,CASSQARIYAGSTDTQYF,TGCGCCAGCAGCCAAGCCCGGATCTACGCGGGGAGCACAGATACGCAGTATTTT
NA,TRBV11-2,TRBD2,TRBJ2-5,CASSPPSGGQETQYF,TGTGCCAGCAGCCCCCCCAGCGGGGGACAAGAGACCCAGTACTTC
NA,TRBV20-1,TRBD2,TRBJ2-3,CSVQPQWASGDYTQYF,TGCAGTGTTCAGCCCCAATGGGCTAGCGGGGACTATACGCAGTATTTT
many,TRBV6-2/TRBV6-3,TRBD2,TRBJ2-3,CASRRTSGSRPDTQYF,TGTGCCAGCAGGCGGACTAGCGGGAGCCGCCCAGATACGCAGTATTTT
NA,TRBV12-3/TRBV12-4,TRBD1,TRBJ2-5,CASSLLPSTGVRETQYF,TGTGCCAGCAGTCTTTTGCCGTCGACAGGGGTCAGAGAGACCCAGTACTTC
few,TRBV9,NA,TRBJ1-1,CASSVEGAPRRAFF,TGTGCCAGCAGCGTAGAAGGGGCCCCAAGACGGGCTTTCTTT
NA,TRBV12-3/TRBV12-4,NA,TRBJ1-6,CASSPSGPLHF,TGTGCCAGCAGTCCAAGCGGACCCCTCCACTTT
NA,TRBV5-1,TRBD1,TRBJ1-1,CASSETGPSTEAFF,TGCGCCAGCAGTGAGACAGGGCCTTCTACTGAAGCTTTCTTT
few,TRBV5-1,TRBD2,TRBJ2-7,CASNQGLAGPGGEQYF,TGCGCCAGCAACCAGGGACTAGCGGGACCTGGAGGCGAGCAGTACTTC
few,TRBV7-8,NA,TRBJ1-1,CASSLDSLDEAFF,TGTGCCAGCAGCTTAGACAGCCTTGATGAAGCTTTCTTT
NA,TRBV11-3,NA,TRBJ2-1,CASSLDLGPYNEQFF,TGTGCCAGCAGCTTAGATCTGGGGCCTTACAATGAGCAGTTCTTC
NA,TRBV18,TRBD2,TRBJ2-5,CASFPTSGEPQETQYF,TGTGCCAGCTTCCCGACTAGCGGGGAGCCACAAGAGACCCAGTACTTC
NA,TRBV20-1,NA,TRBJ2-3,CSAPGGPTDTQYF,TGCAGTGCTCCGGGGGGCCCCACAGATACGCAGTATTTT
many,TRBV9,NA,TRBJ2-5,CASSVSAGQQETQYF,TGTGCCAGCAGCGTATCGGCAGGGCAACAAGAGACCCAGTACTTC
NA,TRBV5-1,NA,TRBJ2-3,CASRAQASTDTQYF,TGCGCCAGCAGGGCACAGGCTAGCACAGATACGCAGTATTTT
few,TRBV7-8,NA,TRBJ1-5,CASSPGRINQPQHF,TGTGCCAGCAGCCCAGGGCGGATAAACCAGCCCCAGCATTTT
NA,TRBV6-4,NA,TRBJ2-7,CASGDLNRGAYEQYF,TGTGCCAGCGGGGACTTGAACAGGGGAGCCTACGAGCAGTACTTC
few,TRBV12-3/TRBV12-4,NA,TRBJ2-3,CASRPGSTDTQYF,TGTGCCAGCAGGCCAGGGAGCACAGATACGCAGTATTTT
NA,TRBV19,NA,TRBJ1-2,CASSILTARDYGYTF,TGTGCCAGTAGTATATTAACAGCCCGGGACTATGGCTACACCTTC
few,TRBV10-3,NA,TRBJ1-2,CAISESSFAGLRDGYTF,TGTGCCATCAGTGAGTCAAGTTTCGCGGGTTTGAGGGATGGCTACACCTTC
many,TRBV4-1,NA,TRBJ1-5,CASSQALGQPQHF,TGCGCCAGCAGCCAAGCTCTGGGTCAGCCCCAGCATTTT
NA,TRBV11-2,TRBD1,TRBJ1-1,CASSLGDRDIGTEAFF,TGTGCCAGCAGCTTAGGGGACAGGGATATAGGCACTGAAGCTTTCTTT
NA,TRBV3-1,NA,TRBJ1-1,CASRGERTEAFF,TGTGCCAGCAGGGGGGAAAGGACTGAAGCTTTCTTT
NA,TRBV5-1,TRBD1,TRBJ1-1,CASSTTGQVNTEAFF,TGCGCCAGCAGCACTACGGGACAGGTGAACACTGAAGCTTTCTTT
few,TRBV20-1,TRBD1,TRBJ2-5,CSARAGGETQYF,TGCAGTGCTAGAGCAGGGGGAGAGACCCAGTACTTC
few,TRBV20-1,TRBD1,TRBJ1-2,CSANPGQGYGYTF,TGCAGTGCTAATCCGGGACAGGGCTATGGCTACACCTTC
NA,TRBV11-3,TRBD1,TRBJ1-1,CASSPLTGENTEAFF,TGTGCCAGCAGCCCCCTGACAGGGGAGAACACTGAAGCTTTCTTT
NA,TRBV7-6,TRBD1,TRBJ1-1,CASSFTGGPRNTEAFF,TGTGCCAGCAGCTTCACAGGGGGCCCTAGGAACACTGAAGCTTTCTTT
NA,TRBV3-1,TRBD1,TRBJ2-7,CASSHQGAYEQYF,TGTGCCAGCAGCCACCAGGGGGCCTACGAGCAGTACTTC
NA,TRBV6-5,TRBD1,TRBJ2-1,CASNTVRTGEKFF,TGTGCCAGCAATACCGTCCGGACAGGAGAAAAGTTCTTC
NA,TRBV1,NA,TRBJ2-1,CTSSQEVLAGYNEQFF,TGCACCAGCAGCCAAGAGGTACTAGCGGGCTACAATGAGCAGTTCTTC
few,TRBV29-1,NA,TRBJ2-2,CSARRTSTGELFF,TGCAGCGCGCGAAGGACATCCACCGGGGAGCTGTTTTTT
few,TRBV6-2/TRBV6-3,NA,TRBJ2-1,CASSYVQGKERVNEQFF,TGTGCCAGCAGTTACGTTCAGGGAAAGGAACGGGTCAATGAGCAGTTCTTC
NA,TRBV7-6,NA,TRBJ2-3,CASSPTSQGPSTDTQYF,TGTGCCAGCAGCCCGACATCCCAGGGACCTAGCACAGATACGCAGTATTTT
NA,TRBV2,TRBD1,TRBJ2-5,CASSVDRRGETQYF,TGTGCCAGCAGTGTGGACAGGAGAGGAGAGACCCAGTACTTC
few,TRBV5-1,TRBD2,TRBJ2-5,CASSSFGGGARETQYF,TGCGCCAGCAGCTCCTTTGGCGGGGGGGCCAGAGAGACCCAGTACTTC
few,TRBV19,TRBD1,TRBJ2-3,CASSRTQGVTQYF,TGTGCCAGTAGTCGCACCCAGGGGGTGACGCAGTATTTT
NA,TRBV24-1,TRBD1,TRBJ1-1,CATSDFLTGVGGTEAFF,TGTGCCACCAGTGATTTCCTGACAGGGGTCGGAGGTACTGAAGCTTTCTTT
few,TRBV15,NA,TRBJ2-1,CATSGHGGDEQFF,TGTGCCACCAGCGGGCATGGGGGAGATGAGCAGTTCTTC
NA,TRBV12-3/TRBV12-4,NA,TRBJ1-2,CASSLVLRRGGYTF,TGTGCCAGCAGTTTAGTACTGCGCCGAGGAGGCTACACCTTC
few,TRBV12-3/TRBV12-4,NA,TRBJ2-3,CASTGMSSTDTQYF,TGTGCCAGCACCGGGATGAGTAGCACAGATACGCAGTATTTT
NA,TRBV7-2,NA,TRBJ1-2,CASSPEPGRRGDGYGYTF,TGTGCCAGCAGCCCAGAACCGGGACGGAGGGGCGATGGCTATGGCTACACCTTC
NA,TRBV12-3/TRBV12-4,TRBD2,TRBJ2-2,CASSVSGGANTGELFF,TGTGCCAGCAGTGTTAGCGGGGGGGCCAACACCGGGGAGCTGTTTTTT
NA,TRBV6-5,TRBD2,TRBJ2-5,CASSYSGEGTQYF,TGTGCCAGCAGTTACTCAGGGGAGGGGACCCAGTACTTC
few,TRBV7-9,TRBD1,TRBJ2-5,CASSPDRGQETQYF,TGTGCCAGCAGCCCGGACAGGGGACAGGAGACCCAGTACTTC
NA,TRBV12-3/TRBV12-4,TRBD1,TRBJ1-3,CASYATGSGNTIYF,TGTGCCAGCTATGCGACAGGGTCGGGAAACACCATATATTTT
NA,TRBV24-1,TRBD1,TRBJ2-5,CATSDLGQGIQETQYF,TGTGCCACCAGTGATTTAGGACAGGGGATCCAAGAGACCCAGTACTTC
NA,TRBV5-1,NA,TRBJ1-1,CASSLATGILNTEAFF,TGCGCCAGCAGCTTGGCCACAGGGATTTTGAACACTGAAGCTTTCTTT